These T cell receptor beta chains were read from a single sample in a study of cytomegalovirus exposure and HLA in healthy donors. The method was immunoSEQ multiplex PCR; TCRdb's version includes in-frame clones alone and lacks a portion of them. Its listing shows 150,000 to 200,000 clones. Sequencing input: PBMCs. The receptors shown here come from a man under 40 in good health and CMV-seronegative. Each CDR3 is given with its conserved first and last residue. Fields, in order: D gene, J gene, V gene, CDR3 DNA, CDR3 protein. The D gene is left open where the match is weak.

TRBD2,TRBJ2-3,TRBV6-4,TGTGCCAGCAGTGACTCGGCGGGAGGGCCATTAGATACGCAGTATTTT,CASSDSAGGPLDTQYF
NA,TRBJ2-7,TRBV19,TGTGCCAGTAGTATAGGGCCCGGGTACGAGCAGTACTTC,CASSIGPGYEQYF
TRBD2,TRBJ2-7,TRBV7-2,TGTGCCAGCAGCTTAGCGGGAGGGCCTTCCTACGAGCAGTACTTC,CASSLAGGPSYEQYF
NA,TRBJ2-5,TRBV11-3,TGTGCCAGCGCCACGGGAGCCCAAGAGACCCAGTACTTC,CASATGAQETQYF
TRBD1,TRBJ1-3,TRBV19,TGTGCCAGTAGCCCACAGGGGGCGCCGAGAAACACCATATATTTT,CASSPQGAPRNTIYF
TRBD1,TRBJ2-5,TRBV11-3,TGTGCCAGCAGCTTCCGTGGGACAGGGGCCCAAGAGACCCAGTACTTC,CASSFRGTGAQETQYF
TRBD2,TRBJ2-1,TRBV11-3,TGTGCCAGCAGCCCGGCGGGACTAGCGAGAAACAATGAGCAGTTCTTC,CASSPAGLARNNEQFF
TRBD2,TRBJ2-3,TRBV5-1,TGCGCCAGCAGCTTTGAAGTTATATCTTTTATAGCGGGGAGCACAGATACGCAGTATTTT,CASSFEVISFIAGSTDTQYF
NA,TRBJ1-2,TRBV6-6,TGTGCCAGCAGTTACTCGACAGGTCGTGGCTACACCTTC,CASSYSTGRGYTF
NA,TRBJ1-1,TRBV27,TGTGCCAGCAGACCTTATCAAGAGTCAAAGAGATGGGAAGCTTTCTTT,CASRPYQESKRWEAFF
NA,TRBJ1-4,TRBV6-4,TGTGCCAGCAGCGCTAATATTAATGAAAAACTGTTTTTT,CASSANINEKLFF
TRBD1,TRBJ1-1,TRBV19,TGTGCCAGCGAGTTCGGACAGGGGGCCACTGAAGCTTTCTTT,CASEFGQGATEAFF
TRBD2,TRBJ2-3,TRBV5-1,TGCGCCAGCAGCTTCGGGGAGGGGGATACGCAGTATTTT,CASSFGEGDTQYF
NA,TRBJ1-1,TRBV25-1,TGTGCCAGCAGTGATTCGCGACGAGGGAACACTGAAGCTTTCTTT,CASSDSRRGNTEAFF
TRBD1,TRBJ1-2,TRBV6-1,TGTGCCAGCAGCAGGGACAGGGAGAACTATGGCTACACCTTC,CASSRDRENYGYTF